This T cell receptor (beta chain) was retrieved from a study of blood T cell repertoires in COVID-19. This table comes from immunoSEQ multiplex PCR, and its TCRdb copy is limited to in-frame clones, with some not included. This sample has about 350,000 clones, with almost 90% found just once. With V trimmed by 5 bases and J by 3 bases, 7 bases remained unmatched. Germline CDR1 and CDR2: MNHNY and SVGAGI (reference sequence). The CDR3 has 14 residues. The sample comprised peripheral blood. The chain recombines TRBV6-6 with TRBJ2-7; 7 nucleotides align to TRBD1. The clonotype was recovered from a woman in her 70s with COVID-19, enrolled during active disease. The CDR3 DNA follows: TGTGCCAGCAGTCACTGGGACAGAGACTACGAGCAGTACTTC. Translation: CASSHWDRDYEQYF.